A single sample is the source of the 30 T cell receptor beta chains below, sequenced in a study of shared clonotypes between healthy human individuals. TCRdb keeps only in-frame clones here, not all; method: immunoSEQ multiplex PCR. In the table there are about a million clones, 60% to 85% of which are singletons. Material for sequencing was memory CD4+ T cells from PBMCs. The subset: CD45RA-negative fraction. The receptors stem from a man aged 18 to 29 in good health. Some clones in this sample may be carry-over from other donors' samples.

This chain connects TRBV7-9 to TRBJ1-1; D ambiguous. This CDR3 is 15 amino acids long. CDR1 is SEHNR and CDR2 is FQNEAQ in the germline V gene (reference sequence). V was shortened by 1 base and J by 3 bases, with 12 bases between the two germline ends. The DNA of the CDR3 is TGTGCCAGCAGCTTAGAGTCGGGGAGGTACACTGAAGCTTTCTTT. Translation gives CASSLESGRYTEAFF.

The chain recombines TRBV5-1 with TRBJ2-7, with 9 bases aligning to TRBD2. Per the germline V gene, CDR1 is SGHRS and CDR2 is YFSETQ. There are 16 residues in the CDR3. The J segment lost 7 bases and the V segment lost 2 bases, leaving 13 bases of the junction unmatched. The CDR3 DNA sequence: TGCGCCAGCAGCTTAGGCGGGGTAGCGGGAGTATTGGAGCAGTACTTC. It codes for CASSLGGVAGVLEQYF.

The genes are TRBV6-5 and TRBJ1-1; D gene unclear. The CDR3 extends over 16 amino acids. Between the trimmed V and J ends, which lost 0 bases and 0 bases, there was a span of 11 bases. From germline, CDR1 is MNHEY and CDR2 SVGAGI. CDR3 nucleotide sequence: TGTGCCAGCAGTTACTCGCTCAACAACATGAACACTGAAGCTTTCTTT. Protein: CASSYSLNNMNTEAFF.

This sequence joins TRBV28 and TRBJ2-2, with 14 positions matching TRBD2. The V gene end was trimmed by 9 bases and the J gene end by 3 bases; junction bases not matched to a gene: 9. Germline V gene sequence: CDR1 MDHEN, CDR2 SYDVKM. This CDR3 region has 17 residues. DNA of the CDR3: TGTGCCAGTAAGGGACTAGCGGGAGATTGGGACACCGGGGAGCTGTTTTTT. Translation: CASKGLAGDWDTGELFF.

This clone was found a few times. Here the CDR3 reads CASSLSRAGTPAYEQYF. The DNA for the CDR3 is TGTGCCAGCAGCTTAAGCCGCGCGGGGACTCCGGCCTACGAGCAGTACTTC. The chain carries TRBV11-2 and TRBJ2-7; D is perhaps TRBD2 (6 bases). The CDR3 is 17 residues long. Trimming stripped 2 bases from V and 2 bases from J, with 19 bases between. Germline V gives CDR1 SGHAT, CDR2 FQNNGV.

To note about this clone: The germline gene is not matched at one end of the junction; a read error may be the cause. The chain links TRBV6-5 to TRBJ2-1, with D possibly TRBD2 on 6 matching bases. The CDR3 covers 12 residues. Germline CDR1 and CDR2: MNHEY and SVGAGI. The CDR3 protein is CASSPRGLGYVF. CDR3 bases: TGTGCCAGCAGCCCTAGGGGACTCGGATATGTCTTC.

The chain links TRBV28 to TRBJ1-2; 8 nucleotides line up with TRBD1. V gave up 1 base and J gave up 7 bases; unmatched junction bases: 5. Germline V gene data show CDR1 as MDHEN and CDR2 as SYDVKM. This CDR3 is 14 amino acids long. CDR3 bases: TGTGCCAGCAGTTTATTGACAGGGGAAGTTGGCTACACCTTC. Translation: CASSLLTGEVGYTF.

This clone was counted ten times or more. Other DNA sequences of this sample code for an identical CDR3. This rearrangement joins TRBV25-1 to TRBJ2-3; D gene ambiguous. The CDR3 is 15 residues long. CDR1 and CDR2 from the germline V gene are MGHDK and SYGVNS. Trimming pared 4 bases from V and 0 bases from J, leaving 11 bases between. CDR3 in DNA: TGTGCCAGCAGTGCAATCTCTACTAGCACAGATACGCAGTATTTT. Amino acid sequence: CASSAISTSTDTQYF.

This rearrangement joins TRBV9 to TRBJ2-3, with 8 bases aligning to TRBD2. CDR3 length: 15 amino acids. The V segment lost 0 bases and the J segment 6 bases; nucleotides outside the gene matches: 6. Germline V gives CDR1 SGDLS, CDR2 YYNGEE. CDR3 nucleotide sequence: TGTGCCAGCAGCGTAGGGAATAGCGGGATTGATACGCAGTATTTT. It encodes CASSVGNSGIDTQYF.

This clone was observed once. The chain is built from TRBV18 and TRBJ1-4, with D hard to call. Trimming pared 3 bases from V and 6 bases from J, leaving 17 bases between. Germline V gene sequence: CDR1 KGHSH, CDR2 LQKENI. The CDR3 loop spans 16 amino acids. The CDR3 bases are TGTGCCAGCTCACCTTTGTTGAAGGGCGGGGATGAAAAACTGTTTTTT. Translating gives CASSPLLKGGDEKLFF.

V usage is TRBV6-5 and J usage is TRBJ1-2, with a possible D match to TRBD1 (5 bases). CDR3 length equals 13 residues. From germline, CDR1 is MNHEY and CDR2 SVGAGI. V lost 9 bases and J lost 7, with 18 bases in between. This chain's CDR3 is CARVGGGAAGYTF. The CDR3 DNA sequence: TGTGCCAGAGTGGGCGGGGGAGCGGCTGGCTACACCTTC.

The chain employs TRBV4-2 and TRBJ2-3; 14 bases line up with TRBD2. Losses at the gene ends were 4 bases for V and 3 bases for J; bases not matched to a gene: 6. CDR3 length: 17 residues. Germline V gene lookup returns CDR1 LGHNA and CDR2 YNFKEQ. The CDR3 nucleotides are TGTGCCAGCAGCCTCGGGACTAGCGGGAGTGAAACAGATACGCAGTATTTT. This codes for CASSLGTSGSETDTQYF.

The V and J genes are TRBV13 and TRBJ2-2; the D gene is possibly TRBD2 (5 bases). Trimming left V 5 bases short and J 5 bases short, with 12 bases between. The CDR3 covers 14 residues. Germline V gives CDR1 PRHDT, CDR2 FYEKMQ (reference sequence). CDR3 loop: CASSVYSGTGELFF. The CDR3 DNA sequence: TGTGCCAGCAGCGTATACTCGGGGACCGGGGAGCTGTTTTTT.

This sequence joins TRBV5-6 and TRBJ2-2; TRBD2 is a possible D gene (5 bases). Germline-derived CDR1 and CDR2 are SGHDT and YYEEEE. This CDR3 has 16 amino acids. Trimming pared 0 bases from V and 2 bases from J, leaving 11 bases between. The CDR3 DNA reads TGTGCCAGCAGCTTGGGGGTAGCGCAAAACACCGGGGAGCTGTTTTTT. This gives the protein CASSLGVAQNTGELFF.

As concerns this clone: The sample contains more than one DNA sequence encoding this CDR3. The rearrangement links TRBV7-9 to TRBJ2-7; D is uncertain. The CDR3 sequence is 12 residues long. Trimming stripped 1 base from V and 4 bases from J, with 5 bases between. Germline V CDR1 and CDR2: SEHNR, FQNEAQ (reference sequence). CDR3 DNA: TGTGCCAGCAGCTTAGTAGGGTACGAGCAGTACTTC. Translating gives CASSLVGYEQYF.

This clone appeared a few times. The CDR3 protein is CASIGLAPTGELFF. The CDR3 bases are TGCGCCAGCATCGGACTAGCCCCCACCGGGGAGCTGTTTTTT. V usage is TRBV5-1 and J usage is TRBJ2-2; TRBD2 aligns across 8 bases. The V segment lost 6 bases and the J segment 4 bases; nucleotides outside the gene matches: 5. Looked up from germline, CDR1 is SGHRS and CDR2 is YFSETQ. The CDR3 totals 14 residues.

This chain joins TRBV2 and TRBJ2-1, with TRBD1 matching over 7 bases. Germline lookup yields CDR1 SNHLY and CDR2 FYNNEI. J was trimmed by 6 bases and V by 7 bases; bases with no gene match: 3. This CDR3 is built from 12 residues. In DNA, the CDR3 is TGTGCCAGCACGGGACAGTTCAATGAGCAGTTCTTC. This codes for CASTGQFNEQFF.

This clone was counted many times. This chain uses TRBV7-9 with TRBJ1-3; D is undetermined. Trimming stripped 5 bases from V and 4 bases from J, with 3 bases between. Germline CDR1 is SEHNR and CDR2 is FQNEAQ (reference sequence). CDR3 length: 11 amino acids. CDR3 loop: CASSQGNTIYF. CDR3 bases: TGTGCCAGCAGCCAGGGAAACACCATATATTTT.

The chain uses TRBV4-2 and TRBJ1-4, with TRBD1 matching over 7 bases. This CDR3 has 19 residues. V was pared by 0 bases and J by 3 bases, with 13 bases of the junction left unmatched. Germline assignment: CDR1 LGHNA and CDR2 YNFKEQ. CDR3 loop: CASSQDFTGAGASNEKLFF. The DNA of the CDR3 is TGTGCCAGCAGCCAAGACTTTACAGGGGCAGGAGCTTCTAATGAAAAACTGTTTTTT.

This chain uses TRBV4-2 with TRBJ2-3; 7 nucleotides agree with TRBD2. Germline-derived CDR1 and CDR2 are LGHNA and YNFKEQ. This CDR3 is built from 18 residues. V lost 4 bases, J lost 3 bases, and 16 bases stayed unmatched. The CDR3 loop is CASSPFAGVEVITDTQYF. CDR3 sequence (DNA): TGTGCCAGCAGCCCCTTCGCGGGAGTGGAAGTCATTACAGATACGCAGTATTTT.

At least ten counts were recorded for this clone. The chain combines TRBV7-6 with TRBJ2-2; D possibly uses TRBD1 or TRBD2 (5 bases each). This CDR3 comprises 17 residues. V was clipped by 5 bases and J by 0 bases, with 16 bases between them. CDR1 and CDR2 from the germline V gene are SGHVS and FNYEAQ. CDR3: CASSSQVGVANTGELFF. DNA for the CDR3: TGTGCCAGCAGCAGTCAAGTGGGGGTTGCGAACACCGGGGAGCTGTTTTTT.

The V and J genes are TRBV18 and TRBJ2-2, with 8 bases matching TRBD2. Germline CDR1 KGHSH, CDR2 LQKENI. This CDR3 has 17 residues. J was trimmed by 7 bases and V by 5 bases; bases with no gene match: 15. This CDR3 reads CASSAPPGAGVNGELFF. As DNA, the CDR3 is TGTGCCAGCTCAGCCCCACCCGGAGCGGGAGTTAACGGGGAGCTGTTTTTT.

This clone came up once. DNA of the CDR3: TGTGCCAGCAGCGTATCTAGCGGGAGGGCCGGGACCGGGGAGCTGTTTTTT. Encoded protein: CASSVSSGRAGTGELFF. V and J are TRBV9 and TRBJ2-2; 12 bases fit TRBD2. Germline assignment: CDR1 SGDLS and CDR2 YYNGEE. This CDR3 comprises 17 residues. V shed 1 base and J 5 bases; nucleotides not matched to a gene: 6.

Here the CDR3 DNA reads TGTGCCAGCAGCTTAGGGACCATTGATGGGGCAGAGACCCAGTACTTC. It codes for CASSLGTIDGAETQYF. V gene TRBV13 combines with J gene TRBJ2-5; TRBD1 is a possible D gene (5 bases). The germline CDR1 and CDR2 sequences are PRHDT and FYEKMQ (reference sequence). CDR3 length equals 16 residues. V lost 0 bases, J lost 4 bases, and 15 bases lay in between.

The chain carries TRBV10-3 and TRBJ2-3; either TRBD1 or TRBD2 may fit D (5 bases each). The CDR3 runs 13 residues. The V end lost 4 bases, the J end lost 8 bases, and 13 bases lay between the germline ends. The germline CDR1 and CDR2 sequences are ENHRY and SYGVKD. The CDR3 here is CAISVEGRGTQYF. The DNA of the CDR3 is TGTGCCATCAGTGTCGAGGGGAGAGGTACGCAGTATTTT.

This chain connects TRBV27 to TRBJ2-7; 11 nucleotides line up with TRBD2. This CDR3 is built from 19 residues. The ends lost 2 bases at V and 0 bases at J; junction bases unmatched: 12. Germline CDR1 MNHEY, CDR2 SMNVEV (reference sequence). The CDR3 spells CASSLRAGDSGRASYEQYF. DNA of the CDR3: TGTGCCAGCAGTTTACGGGCAGGAGATAGCGGGAGGGCCTCCTACGAGCAGTACTTC.

This clone was detected once. This rearrangement joins TRBV14 to TRBJ2-1, with no clear D. Germline V gives CDR1 SGHDN, CDR2 FVKESK. This CDR3 comprises 16 residues. Trimming left V 6 bases short and J 2 bases short, with 17 bases between. CDR3: CASSLMSLVPYNEQFF. In DNA, the CDR3 is TGTGCCAGCAGTCTAATGAGCTTAGTCCCCTACAATGAGCAGTTCTTC.

CDR3 protein: CASSESGLGRGEKLFF. In nucleotides, the CDR3 is TGTGCCAGCAGTGAATCCGGTTTGGGACGGGGGGAAAAACTGTTTTTT. This sequence joins TRBV25-1 and TRBJ1-4; perhaps TRBD1 as D (5 bases). The CDR3 is made up of 16 amino acids. CDR1 is MGHDK, CDR2 SYGVNS, per germline. V was pared by 1 base and J by 8 bases, with 17 bases between.

A note on this clone: This sample includes further DNA sequences coding for the same CDR3. This chain links TRBV28 with TRBJ1-5; 7 nucleotides agree with TRBD1. CDR1 and CDR2 from the germline V gene are MDHEN and SYDVKM. CDR3 length: 12 amino acids. Germline trimming cut 5 bases from V and 6 bases from J; bases unmatched to any gene: 1. The CDR3 loop reads CASSPGGQPQHF. The CDR3 DNA follows: TGTGCCAGCAGTCCAGGGGGTCAGCCCCAGCATTTT.

The chain uses TRBV2 and TRBJ2-7; TRBD1 matches at 11 bases. The CDR3 length is 15 residues. Per germline, CDR1 SNHLY and CDR2 FYNNEI. The V segment lost 5 bases and the J segment 3 bases; nucleotides outside the gene matches: 6. This CDR3 reads CASSSSGTGGYEQYF. In DNA, the CDR3 is TGTGCCAGCAGTTCTTCCGGGACAGGGGGCTACGAGCAGTACTTC.